Below, one T cell receptor (beta chain) is given with its context. What it binds is unknown. The data belong to a study of T cells expressing NK-cell markers. TCRdb reanalyzed the 5' RACE reads, giving one entry per CDR3 protein sequence and no DNA. This repertoire comprises 200,000 to 300,000 distinct CDR3 sequences; its ten largest clones make up 4.2%. Findings and caveats of the study: Several of the donors carried dominant NKG2C+ clonotypes that took up about 1.0-8% of their CD8+ T cells.

The receptor comes from a woman aged 18-70 years in good health. The material sequenced was blood T cells: a sorted CD56 or NKG2C T cell subset, CD4+ or CD8+ T cells, or bulk PBMC T cells (not recorded which).

CDR3 in amino acids: CASSRGSNEQFF. The V call is TRBV25-1, the J call TRBJ2-1; without DNA, the TCRdb call of TRBD1 cannot be checked. Germline V gives CDR1 MGHDK, CDR2 SYGVNS. The CDR3 consists of 12 residues.